Each of the 29 T cell receptor beta chains below was sequenced from the same sample in a study of T cell responses to AZD1222 COVID-19 vaccine. Profiled with immunoSEQ multiplex PCR; TCRdb holds only in-frame clones, not every one. This sample has tens of thousands of clones, with 92% found just once. Sample: peripheral blood, taken 28 days after the second AZD1222 dose. Receptor source: an adult who received the AZD1222 COVID-19 vaccine.

Here the CDR3 DNA reads TGTGCCAGCAGCCAAAAGGGCAGCGGGGAAAAACTGTTTTTT. Encoded protein: CASSQKGSGEKLFF. The V call is TRBV3-1 (or the pseudogene TRBV3-2), the J call TRBJ1-4; D remains unclear. The CDR3 spans 14 residues. V was cut by 2 bases and J by 8 bases, with 12 bases left in between. The germline V gene encodes CDR1 LGHDT and CDR2 YNNKEL (reference sequence).

The rearrangement joins TRBV6-2 or TRBV6-3 to TRBJ2-4; TRBD1 aligns across 7 bases. The germline V gene encodes CDR1 MNHEY and CDR2 SVGEGT. This CDR3 is 18 amino acids long. V dropped 5 bases and J dropped 0; count of bases not matched to a gene: 13. CDR3 residues: CASSRQQGLALAKNIQYF. As DNA, the CDR3 is TGTGCCAGCAGTCGGCAACAGGGGCTGGCCCTAGCCAAAAACATTCAGTACTTC.

This chain uses TRBV28 with TRBJ1-6; D perhaps matches TRBD1 (5 bases). V lost 7 bases and J 7 bases, leaving 8 bases between the germline ends. Germline V CDR1 and CDR2: MDHEN, SYDVKM. This CDR3 is built from 12 residues. Here the CDR3 DNA reads TGTGCCAGCACAGGGACCAATTCACCCCTCCACTTT. Residues: CASTGTNSPLHF.

The V call is TRBV5-1, the J call TRBJ1-2; perhaps TRBD1 as D (6 bases). Trimming pared 4 bases from V and 6 bases from J, leaving 13 bases between. CDR3 length: 13 amino acids. CDR1 is SGHRS, CDR2 YFSETQ, per germline. CDR3 sequence: CASSVQGSNGYTF. CDR3 DNA: TGCGCCAGCAGCGTACAGGGTAGTAATGGCTACACCTTC.

The table lists this clone with a count of one. The chain couples TRBV28 to TRBJ2-7, with 9 bases matching TRBD2. This CDR3 contains 15 residues. Germline lookup yields CDR1 MDHEN and CDR2 SYDVKM. J lost 5 bases, V lost 4 bases, and 9 bases had no gene match. The CDR3, as DNA: TGTGCCAGCAGTTCAAAAACCGGGACTAGCAACGAGCAGTACTTC. Translating it yields CASSSKTGTSNEQYF.

The rearrangement links TRBV11-2 to TRBJ1-4; TRBD1 might be the D (5 bases). The CDR3 spans 14 residues. V dropped 2 bases and J dropped 8 bases, with 12 bases sitting between them. Germline V CDR1 and CDR2: SGHAT, FQNNGV. This CDR3 is CASSLSPRDEKLFF. The CDR3 nucleotides read TGTGCCAGCAGCTTAAGTCCGCGGGACGAAAAACTGTTTTTT.

V usage is TRBV7-3 and J usage is TRBJ2-6, with 10 positions matching TRBD1. Germline values: CDR1 SGHTA, CDR2 FQGTGA. J lost 3 bases, V lost 6 bases, and 8 bases had no gene match. The CDR3 loop spans 17 amino acids. CDR3 residues: CASSLETGGYGANVLTF. In DNA form, the CDR3 reads TGTGCCAGCAGTTTAGAGACAGGGGGCTATGGGGCCAACGTCCTGACTTTC.

This clone was seen only once. V gene TRBV27 combines with J gene TRBJ1-2; D gene unclear. The CDR3 totals 12 residues. Germline values: CDR1 MNHEY, CDR2 SMNVEV (reference sequence). V shed 4 bases and J shed 1 base, with 4 bases lying between them. CDR3 residues: CASSSGNYGYTF. The CDR3 DNA follows: TGTGCCAGCAGTTCGGGTAACTATGGCTACACCTTC.

The V and J genes are TRBV18 and TRBJ2-1; D possibly corresponds to TRBD2 (6 bases). CDR1 and CDR2 from the germline V gene are KGHSH and LQKENI. V was trimmed by 3 bases and J by 6 bases, leaving 9 bases between them. This CDR3 region has 13 residues. CDR3 loop: CASSPRGFNEQFF. CDR3 bases: TGTGCCAGCTCACCGCGGGGCTTCAATGAGCAGTTCTTC.

This chain links TRBV7-2 with TRBJ1-2, with 8 bases fitting TRBD1. The V gene end was trimmed by 5 bases and the J gene end by 7 bases; junction bases not matched to a gene: 3. Germline V gene lookup returns CDR1 SGHTA and CDR2 FQGNSA. CDR3 length: 12 residues. In DNA form, the CDR3 reads TGTGCCAGCAGCACAGGGGGGCGTGGCTACACCTTC. The encoded protein is CASSTGGRGYTF.

The chain is built from TRBV5-1 and TRBJ1-4, with D perhaps TRBD1 (5 bases). V dropped 1 base and J dropped 4 bases, with 14 bases sitting between them. This CDR3 is built from 16 residues. Germline CDR1 is SGHRS and CDR2 is YFSETQ. In DNA form, the CDR3 reads TGCGCCAGCAGCTTGCAGGGCCTTGGGGGTAATGAAAAACTGTTTTTT. It is translated as CASSLQGLGGNEKLFF.

V usage is TRBV30 and J usage is TRBJ2-1, with D tentatively TRBD1 or TRBD2 (5 bases each). The V end was cut by 3 bases, the J end by 6 bases, with 15 bases between. Germline lookup yields CDR1 GTSNPN and CDR2 SVGIG (reference sequence). The CDR3 sequence is 14 residues long. As DNA, the CDR3 is TGTGCCTGGAGAGCCCCCGGGACGCGCAATGAGCAGTTCTTC. Residues: CAWRAPGTRNEQFF.

The chain couples TRBV30 to TRBJ2-7; 9 nucleotides line up with TRBD1. Germline CDR1 GTSNPN, CDR2 SVGIG (reference sequence). The CDR3 has 12 residues. V gave up 6 bases and J gave up 2 bases; unmatched junction bases: 2. CDR3: CACRTGAYEQYF. The CDR3 bases are TGTGCCTGTCGGACAGGGGCCTACGAGCAGTACTTC. The full variable domain, completed using reference TRBV30 and TRBJ2-7, is SQTIHQWPATLVQPVGSPLSLECTVEGTSNPNLYWYRQAAGRGLQLLFYSVGIGQISSEVPQNLSASRPQDRQFILSSKKLLLSDSGFYLCACRTGAYEQYFGPGTRLTVT.

The chain links TRBV18 to TRBJ2-7; perhaps TRBD1 as D (6 bases). V was cut by 3 bases and J by 3 bases, with 9 bases left in between. Germline CDR1 and CDR2: KGHSH and LQKENI. The length of the CDR3 is 13 residues. This CDR3 reads CASSPWDNYEQYF. The CDR3 nucleotides are TGTGCCAGCTCACCCTGGGACAACTACGAGCAGTACTTC.

This chain links TRBV15 with TRBJ2-3; the match to TRBD2 covers 13 bases. The CDR3 has 19 residues. Trimming at V came to 1 base and at J to 2 bases, leaving 9 bases not matched to a gene. Germline V CDR1 and CDR2: LNHNV, YYDKDF (reference sequence). The CDR3 nucleotides read TGTGCCACCAGCAGAGCACTAGCGGGAGGGCCCAAACACACAGATACGCAGTATTTT. It encodes CATSRALAGGPKHTDTQYF.

The chain is built from TRBV9 and TRBJ1-4; 10 positions agree with TRBD1. Trimming took 4 bases from V and 8 from J; bases not matched to a gene: 8. The V gene's germline CDR1 is SGDLS and CDR2 YYNGEE. The CDR3 loop spans 15 amino acids. The CDR3 sequence is CASSFAGTGEEKLFF. The CDR3 nucleotides are TGTGCCAGCAGCTTCGCCGGGACAGGGGAGGAAAAACTGTTTTTT.

The J gene is TRBJ1-2, the V gene TRBV6-5; 9 nucleotides align to TRBD1. V trimming: 3 bases; J trimming: 2 bases; junction bases outside the gene matches: 4. Germline V gene lookup returns CDR1 MNHEY and CDR2 SVGAGI. The CDR3 is 15 residues long. In DNA, the CDR3 is TGTGCCAGCAGTTATGGGACAGGGAGGAACTATGGCTACACCTTC. It encodes CASSYGTGRNYGYTF.

The rearrangement links TRBV28 to TRBJ2-7; 8 bases align to TRBD1. The trim removed 0 bases at V and 4 bases at J, leaving 5 bases unmatched. The CDR3 is 15 amino acids. Germline V lookup: CDR1 MDHEN, CDR2 SYDVKM. The DNA for the CDR3 is TGTGCCAGCAGTTTATGGGGGACAGGACTATACGAGCAGTACTTC. Translating gives CASSLWGTGLYEQYF.

V gene TRBV7-9 combines with J gene TRBJ1-5; D remains unclear. CDR1 and CDR2 from the germline V gene are SEHNR and FQNEAQ (reference sequence). The ends were cut back, 1 base at V and 0 bases at J, with 7 bases in the middle. The CDR3 runs 15 residues. CDR3 nucleotide sequence: TGTGCCAGCAGCTTAGATGGGTATAGCAATCAGCCCCAGCATTTT. Its protein product is CASSLDGYSNQPQHF. Full variable domain (missing parts from reference TRBV7-9 and TRBJ1-5): DTGVSQNPRHKITKRGQNVTFRCDPISEHNRLYWYRQTLGQGPEFLTYFQNEAQLEKSRLLSDRFSAERPKGSFSTLEIQRTEQGDSAMYLCASSLDGYSNQPQHFGDGTRLSIL.

The chain couples TRBV2 to TRBJ1-1, with TRBD1 matching over 10 bases. Losses at the gene ends were 6 bases for V and 3 bases for J; bases not matched to a gene: 1. The CDR3 has 13 amino acids. Germline loops: CDR1 SNHLY, CDR2 FYNNEI. The chain's CDR3 is CASRTGGYTEAFF. CDR3 sequence (DNA): TGTGCCAGCAGGACAGGGGGCTACACTGAAGCTTTCTTT.

This sequence joins TRBV5-4 and TRBJ1-6; maybe TRBD1 (6 bases). This CDR3 is 16 amino acids long. The V gene lost 4 bases and the J gene lost 4 bases, with 15 bases spanning the gap. CDR1 SGHNT and CDR2 YYREEE come from the germline V gene (reference sequence). The CDR3 DNA reads TGTGCCAGCAGCCTAGGGGAAAGGGGGTATAATTCACCCCTCCACTTT. Protein: CASSLGERGYNSPLHF.

This clone has more than one count but fewer than ten. The V and J genes are TRBV19 and TRBJ1-2; 9 nucleotides match TRBD1. The CDR3 spans 13 residues. The germline CDR1 and CDR2 sequences are LNHDA and SQIVND (reference sequence). J gave up 7 bases and V 5 bases, and 5 bases lay outside the gene matches. The CDR3 sequence: CASSRQGDGGYTF. For the CDR3, the DNA is TGTGCCAGTAGTCGACAGGGGGACGGTGGCTACACCTTC.

V usage is TRBV7-9 and J usage is TRBJ2-1; 7 nucleotides align to TRBD1. CDR1 SEHNR and CDR2 FQNEAQ come from the germline V gene (reference sequence). Germline trimming cut 4 bases from V and 2 bases from J; bases unmatched to any gene: 11. This CDR3 is 17 amino acids long. The CDR3 DNA reads TGTGCCAGCAGCTACCGCCCGACAGGGATCACCTACAATGAGCAGTTCTTC. Protein sequence: CASSYRPTGITYNEQFF.

The chain links TRBV12-3 or TRBV12-4 to TRBJ1-6; 7 bases map to TRBD1. This CDR3 contains 13 residues. J lost 7 bases, V lost 4 bases, and 1 base had no gene match. The CDR3 bases are TGTGCCAGCAGTTCACAGGGGAATTCACCCCTCCACTTT. Translation: CASSSQGNSPLHF.

The V and J genes are TRBV28 and TRBJ1-1; D may be TRBD1 (6 bases). The length of the CDR3 is 14 residues. The V gene lost 7 bases and the J gene lost 4 bases, with 16 bases spanning the gap. In germline, CDR1 is MDHEN, CDR2 SYDVKM. The CDR3 DNA reads TGTGCCAGCACTTCGGCGGGGGCCGGCACTGAAGCTTTCTTT. Protein sequence: CASTSAGAGTEAFF. The full variable domain, rest sourced from reference TRBV28 and TRBJ1-1, is DVKVTQSSRYLVKRTGEKVFLECVQDMDHENMFWYRQDPGLGLRLIYFSYDVKMKEKGDIPEGYSVSREKKERFSLILESASTNQTSMYLCASTSAGAGTEAFFGQGTRLTVV.

The gene calls are TRBV5-1 and TRBJ1-1, with D unclear. CDR3 length equals 11 residues. Germline-derived CDR1 and CDR2 are SGHRS and YFSETQ. V lost 5 bases and J lost 10, with 12 bases in between. Written as DNA, the CDR3 is TGCGCCAGCAGAGGTGAAGGTGGAGCTTTCTTT. The encoded protein is CASRGEGGAFF. The complete variable domain, with remaining parts taken from reference TRBV5-1 and TRBJ1-1, reads KAGVTQTPRYLIKTRGQQVTLSCSPISGHRSVSWYQQTPGQGLQFLFEYFSETQRNKGNFPGRFSGRQFSNSRSEMNVSTLELGDSALYLCASRGEGGAFFGQGTRLTVV.

The chain links TRBV19 to TRBJ1-2, with a possible D match to TRBD1 (6 bases). Trimming took off 2 bases at V and 3 bases at J, with 16 bases between the two ends. This CDR3 has 16 residues. Germline V gene sequence: CDR1 LNHDA, CDR2 SQIVND (reference sequence). CDR3 sequence reads: CASSIRSGGSDYGYTF. The CDR3 DNA sequence: TGTGCCAGTAGTATACGTTCGGGGGGCTCGGACTATGGCTACACCTTC.

The V call is TRBV7-2, the J call TRBJ2-3, with 12 bases identical to TRBD2. This CDR3 comprises 17 residues. The J segment lost 3 bases and the V segment lost 2 bases, leaving 6 bases of the junction unmatched. Germline CDR1 and CDR2: SGHTA and FQGNSA. DNA for the CDR3: TGTGCCAGCAGCTTACAGCCGGGACTAGCGGGTACAGATACGCAGTATTTT. Translated, it gives CASSLQPGLAGTDTQYF.

The rearrangement uses TRBV2 and TRBJ1-1; 7 nucleotides line up with TRBD1. Germline V lookup: CDR1 SNHLY, CDR2 FYNNEI. V lost 6 bases, J lost 9 bases, and 10 bases stayed unmatched. This CDR3 has 13 residues. CDR3 in amino acids: CASRTSQGTQAFF. CDR3 DNA sequence: TGTGCCAGCAGGACCTCACAGGGGACCCAAGCTTTCTTT.